This TCR beta chain was captured in a study of blood T cell repertoires in COVID-19. Turning to the study itself: Material from acute and convalescent COVID-19 was sourced from the United States, Italy and Spain. T cells, B-cell-depleted T cells, or PBMCs supplied cDNA or gDNA.

Original processing methods: Amplification with reference gene primers provided the estimates of nucleated cell counts. TCRdb's copy holds only in-frame clones and misses some; the assay was immunoSEQ multiplex PCR. The DNA was the basis for D and trimming; V, J and clone size are from that table. The table includes fewer than 80,000 clones, more than 70% detected once. The CDR3 extends over 14 amino acids. From germline, CDR1 is SGHRS and CDR2 YFSETQ. V lost 0 bases and J lost 4, with 10 bases in between. This receptor was identified in a human donor in a cohort sampled during active COVID-19. The chain joins TRBV5-1 to TRBJ2-5, with TRBD1 as a possible D gene (6 bases). The sample comprised peripheral blood. The CDR3 DNA follows: TGCGCCAGCAGCTTGGCTACAGGGTCAGAGACCCAGTACTTC. Translating it yields CASSLATGSETQYF.